This T cell receptor (beta chain) was identified during a study of metastatic and nonmetastatic thyroid tumors. The germline CDR1 and CDR2 sequences are MNHEY and SVGEGT. The CDR3 sequence is 12 residues long. This clone turned up a few times. The germline gene is not matched at one end of the junction; a read error may be the cause. MiXCR reprocessed the PCR reads for TCRdb. The table records tens of thousands of clones, roughly 20% of them present only once. No patient had received any treatment before thyroid surgery. Input material: adjacent normal tissue. The chain is built from TRBV6-2 or TRBV6-3 and TRBJ1-6; D remains unclear. The receptor was derived from a female donor with papillary thyroid cancer or a benign thyroid nodule (not recorded which). Some clones in this sample may be carry-over from other donors' samples. CDR3 in amino acids: CTSSHANSPLHF. The DNA for the CDR3 is TGTACCAGCAGTCATGCTAATTCACCCCTCCACTTT.